These T cell receptor beta chains were read from a single sample in a study of cytomegalovirus exposure and HLA in healthy donors. Sequencing used immunoSEQ multiplex PCR; TCRdb keeps in-frame clones, though not all of them. The top ten hold about 2% of the sample, which has about 170,000 clones, 70% to 90% seen once. Specimen: PBMCs. The receptors originated from a young man in good health and CMV-seropositive. Both conserved end residues are part of each CDR3. The D gene is left open where the match is weak. Clone sizes are given selectively: once, few, many, or a class where the clone is expanded.

v_gene	abundance	j_gene	d_gene	CDR3nt	CDR3aa
TRBV25-1	once	TRBJ1-1	NA	TGTGCCAGCAGTGAGGGCAGCCTAAACACTGAAGCTTTCTTT	CASSEGSLNTEAFF
TRBV19	few	TRBJ2-7	TRBD1	TGTGCCAGTAGTATCGGGACAGGGGGGGCCGAGCAGTACTTC	CASSIGTGGAEQYF
TRBV2	NA	TRBJ1-5	NA	TGTGCCAGCAGTTCCCAGGGTATCAATCAGCCCCAGCATTTT	CASSSQGINQPQHF
TRBV2	NA	TRBJ2-2	TRBD1	TGTGCCAGCCAAGGACAGGGGTTGGTCGGGGAGCTGTTTTTT	CASQGQGLVGELFF
TRBV9	few	TRBJ1-1	NA	TGTGCCAGCAGCACCGAGGGACATTCTATGAACACTGAAGCTTTCTTT	CASSTEGHSMNTEAFF
TRBV19	NA	TRBJ2-7	TRBD1	TGTGCCAGTAGTAGGGACAGGGCTCTCCTCTACGAGCAGTACTTC	CASSRDRALLYEQYF
TRBV10-3	NA	TRBJ1-1	TRBD1	TGTGCCATCAGTGAGTCCGGGAGGGCAGGGGGCACTGAAGCTTTCTTT	CAISESGRAGGTEAFF
TRBV2	few	TRBJ1-5	NA	TGTGCCAGCAGTGAACCGGGACAAGTTTCGTCCCAGCATTTT	CASSEPGQVSSQHF
TRBV11-3	NA	TRBJ1-6	TRBD1	TGTGCCAGCAGCGACAGGGGCTATAATTCACCCCTCCACTTT	CASSDRGYNSPLHF
TRBV11-2	NA	TRBJ2-5	NA	TGTGCCAGCAGCTTAGGGATGGGCGAGACCCAGTACTTC	CASSLGMGETQYF
TRBV30	few	TRBJ2-1	TRBD2	TGTGCCTGGAGTGGGGGTCTCTCGGCGGGGGGGCTTCGCGAGCAGTTCTTC	CAWSGGLSAGGLREQFF
TRBV6-4	once	TRBJ2-1	TRBD2	TGTGCCAGCAGTAATAGCGGGGAGTACAATGAGCAGTTCTTC	CASSNSGEYNEQFF
TRBV29-1	NA	TRBJ1-2	NA	TGCAGCGTTGCGGGGTTTTATGGCTACACCTTC	CSVAGFYGYTF
TRBV5-4	NA	TRBJ1-2	TRBD1	TGTGCCAGCAGCTCCCATCCCTCAGGGGGCGACGGCTACACCTTC	CASSSHPSGGDGYTF
TRBV9	NA	TRBJ1-4	TRBD1	TGTGCCAGCAGCGTAGTTGATGGGACAGGGGAGGGAAAACTGTTTTTT	CASSVVDGTGEGKLFF
TRBV12-5	NA	TRBJ2-2	TRBD1	TGTGCTAGTGGTCGGGGACAGGGGTACACCGGGGAGCTGTTTTTT	CASGRGQGYTGELFF
TRBV5-1	few	TRBJ2-7	NA	TGCGCCAGCAGCTTTGGTTCCTCGGGCGGGGCCTACGAGCAGTACTTC	CASSFGSSGGAYEQYF
TRBV7-9	NA	TRBJ1-4	NA	TGTGCCAGCAGCGGGACGGAGGGAGGTGAAAAACTGTTTTTT	CASSGTEGGEKLFF
TRBV10-1	NA	TRBJ2-7	NA	TGCGCCAGCAGTGAGTTCCAGGGGCTCTCCTACGAGCAGTACTTC	CASSEFQGLSYEQYF
TRBV6-5	once	TRBJ2-7	TRBD2	TGTGCCAGCAGGGGCTCTAGCGGGGGGGGGTACGAGCAGTACTTC	CASRGSSGGGYEQYF